Below, 10 T cell receptor beta chains from the same sample are listed, as sequenced in a study of cytomegalovirus exposure and HLA in healthy donors. It was with 60 Vbeta and 13 Jbeta primers that the PCR ran. TCRdb keeps only in-frame clones here, not all; method: immunoSEQ multiplex PCR. Seen here are about 190,000 clones, around 73% observed once, and the top ten hold approximately 2%. The specimen sequenced was PBMCs. The receptors come from a woman aged 25 to 39 in good health and CMV-seropositive.

The V and J genes are TRBV6-1 and TRBJ2-1, with 11 bases aligning to TRBD2. With V trimmed by 4 bases and J by 0 bases, 5 bases remained unmatched. The germline V gene encodes CDR1 MNHNS and CDR2 SASEGT. The CDR3 has 17 residues. CDR3 nucleotides: TGTGCCAGCAGTGTAGCGGGGGGGATGAGCTCCTACAATGAGCAGTTCTTC. Protein product: CASSVAGGMSSYNEQFF.

This clone was seen a single time. The chain recombines TRBV28 with TRBJ2-7; TRBD2 matches at 7 bases. V lost 7 bases to trimming and J lost 6 bases; unmatched junction nucleotides: 9. CDR1 MDHEN and CDR2 SYDVKM come from the germline V gene. The CDR3 totals 13 residues. CDR3 residues: CASTVPGGSEQYF. DNA for the CDR3: TGTGCCAGCACGGTCCCGGGGGGAAGCGAGCAGTACTTC.

The rearrangement joins TRBV4-3 to TRBJ2-7; 7 bases map to TRBD1. This CDR3 spans 15 amino acids. Losses at the gene ends were 5 bases for V and 4 bases for J; bases not matched to a gene: 11. Germline V lookup: CDR1 LGHNA, CDR2 YSLEER. CDR3 coding DNA: TGCGCCAGCAGCGGGCGACAGGGTGGAGGTTACGAGCAGTACTTC. This sequence encodes CASSGRQGGGYEQYF.

This clone has a handful of counts. V is TRBV7-3 and J is TRBJ1-3; TRBD1 aligns across 7 bases. The CDR3 length is 14 residues. Germline CDR1 reads SGHTA; CDR2 reads FQGTGA. The V gene end was trimmed by 4 bases and the J gene end by 4 bases; junction bases not matched to a gene: 4. CDR3 nucleotide sequence: TGTGCCAGCAGCTCGGGACAGCCCGGAAACACCATATATTTT. Its protein product is CASSSGQPGNTIYF.

The rearrangement links TRBV7-9 to TRBJ2-1; possibly TRBD2 for D (5 bases). This CDR3 spans 14 amino acids. V was pared by 1 base and J by 8 bases, with 12 bases between. Germline V lookup: CDR1 SEHNR, CDR2 FQNEAQ (reference sequence). The CDR3 loop is CASSLGASWDEQFF. The CDR3 bases are TGTGCCAGCAGCTTAGGGGCTAGCTGGGATGAGCAGTTCTTC.

The rearrangement uses TRBV4-1 and TRBJ2-7; D unclear. The CDR3 length is 14 residues. CDR1 and CDR2 from the germline V gene are MGHRA and YSYEKL. V was cut by 2 bases and J by 0 bases, with 8 bases left in between. CDR3 nucleotides: TGCGCCAGCAGCCAACAGTACGCCTCCTACGAGCAGTACTTC. This gives the protein CASSQQYASYEQYF.

J is TRBJ2-7 and V is TRBV2; 8 bases map to TRBD1. Germline V lookup: CDR1 SNHLY, CDR2 FYNNEI. V trimming: 7 bases; J trimming: 0 bases; junction bases outside the gene matches: 8. This CDR3 region has 15 residues. CDR3: CASTRGTGRSYEQYF. The CDR3 coding sequence is TGTGCCAGCACACGGGGGACAGGACGCTCCTACGAGCAGTACTTC.

V is TRBV15 and J is TRBJ2-4; no definite D call. Germline V lookup: CDR1 LNHNV, CDR2 YYDKDF (reference sequence). Trimming removed 4 bases at V and 0 bases at J, with 10 bases between. CDR3 size: 15 residues. CDR3 region: CATSTIYLAKNIQYF. For the CDR3, the DNA is TGTGCCACCAGCACTATCTATCTAGCCAAAAACATTCAGTACTTC.

The chain carries TRBV30 and TRBJ1-5; D call uncertain. The CDR3 runs to 12 residues. CDR1 and CDR2 (germline): GTSNPN, SVGIG (reference sequence). With 2 bases removed from V and 7 bases from J, the gap between germline ends came to 9 bases. As DNA, the CDR3 is TGTGCCTGGAGTTGGCCAGGCCAGCCCCAGCATTTT. It translates to CAWSWPGQPQHF.

V gene TRBV29-1 combines with J gene TRBJ2-3, with 8 bases fitting TRBD1. The CDR3 is made up of 15 amino acids. Per the germline V gene, CDR1 is SQVTM and CDR2 is ANQGSEA. With V trimmed by 6 bases and J by 2 bases, 10 bases remained unmatched. DNA for the CDR3: TGCAGCGTCGAGGGGACGACAGGGGCCACAGATACGCAGTATTTT. As protein: CSVEGTTGATDTQYF.